These 9 T cell receptor beta chains share one sample of origin, sequenced in a study of cytomegalovirus exposure and HLA in healthy donors (dated by TCRdb to the late 2010s). To prepare the library, the immunoSEQ multiplex PCR assay was applied. The immuneACCESS repertoire file appears here via TCRdb, limited to in-frame rearrangements. These files lack a portion of the clones; in checked studies, under half of the deficit traces to unresolved V genes, and the cause of the others is not known. This sample has 150,000 to 200,000 clones in its table, and 65% to 85% of those were observed once. 2.5% to 3.5% of the sample is held by the ten biggest clonotypes. Source material: PBMCs. The origin of the receptors is a young woman in good health and CMV-seropositive.

This clone has a single count. The chain uses TRBV15 and TRBJ1-5, with unresolved D. The V and J ends lost 0 bases and 5 bases respectively, with 14 bases between them. The CDR3 is 16 residues long. CDR1 and CDR2 from the germline V gene are LNHNV and YYDKDF (reference sequence). The CDR3 spells CATSREVRSQDQPQHF. The CDR3 DNA follows: TGTGCCACCAGCAGAGAAGTCAGGTCCCAGGATCAGCCCCAGCATTTT.

This clone turned up a few times. The J gene is TRBJ1-2, the V gene TRBV6-1; maybe TRBD1 (6 bases). Germline V lookup: CDR1 MNHNS, CDR2 SASEGT. V lost 3 bases, J lost 3 bases, and 8 bases lay in between. CDR3 length: 13 residues. In DNA, the CDR3 is TGTGCCAGCAGTGATGGGACATACTATGGCTACACCTTC. This gives the protein CASSDGTYYGYTF.

This chain joins TRBV9 and TRBJ1-1, with no clear D. V was shortened by 0 bases and J by 4 bases, with 13 bases between the two germline ends. The CDR3 extends over 15 amino acids. The germline V gene encodes CDR1 SGDLS and CDR2 YYNGEE. CDR3 loop: CASSVATNPATEAFF. For the CDR3, the DNA is TGTGCCAGCAGCGTAGCGACAAATCCTGCCACTGAAGCTTTCTTT.

The sample holds a few counts of this clone. The chain has TRBV5-1 and TRBJ1-4, with D unresolved. Trimming left V 4 bases short and J 4 bases short, with 17 bases between. The CDR3 is 16 amino acids. Germline loops: CDR1 SGHRS, CDR2 YFSETQ. CDR3 DNA: TGCGCCAGCAGCCCAAATACAGCGGCTATTAATGAAAAACTGTTTTTT. As protein: CASSPNTAAINEKLFF.

V is TRBV27 and J is TRBJ2-7, with D maybe TRBD1 (5 bases). The germline gives CDR1 MNHEY, CDR2 SMNVEV (reference sequence). V was shortened by 3 bases and J by 0 bases, with 9 bases between the two germline ends. The CDR3 is 14 amino acids. CDR3 coding DNA: TGTGCCAGCAGTTTTAGCAGGGACTCCTACGAGCAGTACTTC. Its translation: CASSFSRDSYEQYF.

On this clone: The junction shows a germline mismatch at one end, possibly a read error. The rearrangement uses TRBV18 and TRBJ1-1; a weak D match, TRBD1 (6 bases). The CDR3 totals 16 residues. The germline CDR1 and CDR2 sequences are KGHSH and LQKENI. Written as DNA, the CDR3 is TGTGCCAGCTCGCCACAGGTGGTAGGGGGGAACACTGAAGCTTTCTTT. Protein: CASSPQVVGGNTEAFF.

This chain's CDR3 is CASSTGTGGYNEQFF. CDR3 bases: TGTGCCAGCAGCACGGGGACAGGGGGTTACAATGAGCAGTTCTTC. The chain joins TRBV5-4 to TRBJ2-1; TRBD1 matches 11 bases. Germline V gene sequence: CDR1 SGHNT, CDR2 YYREEE (reference sequence). The CDR3 covers 15 residues. V shed 4 bases, J shed 4 bases, and the junction held 4 bases outside the gene matches. The full variable domain, in which reference TRBV5-4 and TRBJ2-1 provide the parts outside the CDR3, is ETGVTQSPTHLIKTRGQQVTLRCSSQSGHNTVSWYQQALGQGPQFIFQYYREEENGRGNFPPRFSGLQFPNYSSELNVNALELDDSALYLCASSTGTGGYNEQFFGPGTRLTVL.

The J gene is TRBJ2-3, the V gene TRBV7-7; TRBD1 matches at 7 bases. The germline CDR1 and CDR2 sequences are SSHAT and FNYEAQ (reference sequence). The CDR3 extends over 15 amino acids. With 5 bases clipped from V and 0 bases from J, the junction kept 5 bases outside the gene matches. Here the CDR3 reads CASSPSGGSTDTQYF. The DNA for the CDR3 is TGTGCCAGCAGCCCCTCAGGGGGTAGCACAGATACGCAGTATTTT.

The rearrangement links TRBV29-1 to TRBJ2-3; the D gene is possibly TRBD2 (6 bases). Germline loops: CDR1 SQVTM, CDR2 ANQGSEA. The CDR3 has 13 residues. The V end lost 4 bases, the J end lost 6 bases, and 14 bases lay between the germline ends. CDR3 protein: CSVGETAGDTQYF. The CDR3 DNA sequence: TGCAGCGTTGGTGAGACCGCGGGGGATACGCAGTATTTT.